The 23 T cell receptor beta chains reported below all come from one sample, sequenced in a study of blood T cell repertoires in COVID-19. Measured with immunoSEQ multiplex PCR; TCRdb has only the in-frame clones, and not every one. The table shows 15,000 to 17,000 clones, with around four fifths occurring only once. The sequencing sample was made of peripheral blood. Receptors were obtained from a man older than 75 with active or convalescent COVID-19.

This rearrangement joins TRBV29-1 to TRBJ1-2; 7 bases map to TRBD1. V was clipped by 0 bases and J by 7 bases; unmatched bases: 20. The CDR3 is made up of 18 amino acids. Looked up from germline, CDR1 is SQVTM and CDR2 is ANQGSEA. This CDR3 is CSVEDRHRGLDVLIGYTF. The CDR3 coding sequence is TGCAGCGTTGAAGATCGCCACAGGGGTCTTGACGTTTTGATTGGCTACACCTTC. Filled out from reference TRBV29-1 and TRBJ1-2, the complete variable domain reads SAVISQKPSRDICQRGTSLTIQCQVDSQVTMMFWYRQQPGQSLTLIATANQGSEATYESGFVIDKFPISRPNLTFSTLTVSNMSPEDSSIYLCSVEDRHRGLDVLIGYTFGSGTRLTVV.

The V and J genes are TRBV5-1 and TRBJ2-3; 7 nucleotides match TRBD2. After removal of 6 bases from V and 5 bases from J, the junction contained 9 bases not matched to a gene. The CDR3 covers 14 residues. Germline CDR1 and CDR2: SGHRS and YFSETQ. This CDR3 reads CASTIRGGEDTQYF. DNA of the CDR3: TGCGCCAGCACCATTAGGGGAGGGGAAGATACGCAGTATTTT.

The table lists this clone with a few counts. This chain joins TRBV19 and TRBJ1-1; D uncertain. This CDR3 has 10 residues. Germline V gives CDR1 LNHDA, CDR2 SQIVND (reference sequence). Trimming pared 5 bases from V and 5 bases from J, leaving 3 bases between. The CDR3 sequence: CASSSTEAFF. CDR3 nucleotides: TGTGCCAGTAGTTCTACTGAAGCTTTCTTT.

This clone was seen once. The chain links TRBV7-2 to TRBJ2-4, with 10 nucleotides matching TRBD2. The germline V gene has CDR1 SGHTA and CDR2 FQGNSA. This CDR3 has 15 residues. V was clipped by 2 bases and J by 9 bases; unmatched bases: 7. DNA for the CDR3: TGTGCCAGCAGCTTAAATAGCGGGGGGATGGGCATTCAGTACTTC. Its translation: CASSLNSGGMGIQYF.

The J gene is TRBJ1-2, the V gene TRBV5-6, with TRBD1 as a possible D gene (6 bases). CDR3 length equals 12 residues. V lost 4 bases to trimming and J lost 5 bases, with 9 bases between them. Per germline, CDR1 SGHDT and CDR2 YYEEEE. The CDR3 reads CASSTGQYGYTF. CDR3 bases: TGTGCCAGCAGCACCGGACAGTATGGCTACACCTTC.

V usage is TRBV2 and J usage is TRBJ2-3; 7 bases are a match to TRBD2. Trimming cost V 4 bases and J 1 base; bases outside gene matches: 8. The germline V gene encodes CDR1 SNHLY and CDR2 FYNNEI. The CDR3 runs 16 residues. CDR3 DNA: TGTGCCAGCAGTGGGGGGGGAATGGATGGCACAGATACGCAGTATTTT. This encodes CASSGGGMDGTDTQYF.

This chain's CDR3 is CASSVGQGRDTQYF. CDR3 in DNA: TGTGCCAGCAGCGTAGGACAGGGAAGAGATACGCAGTATTTT. This chain links TRBV9 with TRBJ2-3; 7 nucleotides match TRBD1. The CDR3 length is 14 residues. V was pared by 0 bases and J by 5 bases, with 3 bases of the junction left unmatched. Per the germline V gene, CDR1 is SGDLS and CDR2 is YYNGEE.

V is TRBV7-2 and J is TRBJ2-1; 12 nucleotides align to TRBD2. The CDR3 is 15 amino acids. Germline loops: CDR1 SGHTA, CDR2 FQGNSA. V lost 2 bases to trimming and J lost 6 bases; unmatched junction nucleotides: 2. The CDR3 loop is CASSLLAGGRNEQFF. DNA of the CDR3: TGTGCCAGCAGCTTACTAGCGGGGGGGCGCAATGAGCAGTTCTTC.

The chain recombines TRBV27 with TRBJ2-5, with 7 nucleotides matching TRBD1. The CDR3 loop spans 15 amino acids. The J segment lost 5 bases and the V segment lost 2 bases, leaving 8 bases of the junction unmatched. Germline CDR1 and CDR2: MNHEY and SMNVEV (reference sequence). This CDR3 is CASSLARGFGETQYF. CDR3 bases: TGTGCCAGCAGTTTAGCCAGGGGGTTTGGGGAGACCCAGTACTTC.

The gene calls are TRBV6-5 and TRBJ2-7, with a weak D call TRBD1 (6 bases). This CDR3 is built from 15 residues. V was shortened by 2 bases and J by 2 bases, with 13 bases between the two germline ends. Germline CDR1 and CDR2: MNHEY and SVGAGI. The CDR3: CASSYATGPTYEQYF. The CDR3, as DNA: TGTGCCAGCAGTTACGCGACAGGACCCACCTACGAGCAGTACTTC.

The chain employs TRBV6-2 or TRBV6-3 and TRBJ1-1, with TRBD1 as a possible D gene (5 bases). V was cut by 6 bases and J by 1 base, with 18 bases left in between. Germline V CDR1 and CDR2: MNHEY, SVGEGT. The CDR3 runs to 16 residues. The CDR3 coding sequence is TGTGCCAGCAGGTACACCCCGGGGGGGAAGAACACTGAAGCTTTCTTT. It is translated as CASRYTPGGKNTEAFF.

This chain joins TRBV5-1 and TRBJ2-6; the D gene is possibly TRBD1 (5 bases). The CDR3 is 20 amino acids. Germline CDR1 SGHRS, CDR2 YFSETQ. With 1 base removed from V and 0 bases from J, the gap between germline ends came to 20 bases. CDR3 residues: CASSLTLSDSQSSGANVLTF. The CDR3 DNA reads as TGCGCCAGCAGCTTGACTTTATCCGACAGCCAGAGCTCTGGGGCCAACGTCCTGACTTTC.

This clone was recorded only once. CDR3 in amino acids: CASSLDANPGGYTF. The CDR3 nucleotides are TGTGCCAGCAGCTTAGATGCTAATCCAGGAGGCTACACCTTC. The chain carries TRBV11-1 and TRBJ1-2; no clear D. The V gene lost 1 base and the J gene lost 8 bases, with 14 bases spanning the gap. The CDR3 extends over 14 amino acids. Germline values: CDR1 SGHAT, CDR2 FQDESV (reference sequence).

J is TRBJ2-5 and V is TRBV5-4; 10 bases fit TRBD1. The J segment lost 1 base and the V segment lost 4 bases, leaving 4 bases of the junction unmatched. This CDR3 spans 15 amino acids. Germline CDR1 is SGHNT and CDR2 is YYREEE (reference sequence). This CDR3 reads CASSIRDRGQETQYF. The CDR3 DNA follows: TGTGCCAGCAGCATCCGGGACAGGGGCCAAGAGACCCAGTACTTC.

The genes are TRBV4-3 and TRBJ2-7, with TRBD1 identical over 7 bases. V trimming: 1 base; J trimming: 3 bases; junction bases outside the gene matches: 6. Per germline, CDR1 LGHNA and CDR2 YSLEER. The CDR3 spans 15 residues. CDR3 nucleotide sequence: TGCGCCAGCAGCCAAGGGACAGGCTCAATCTACGAGCAGTACTTC. This sequence encodes CASSQGTGSIYEQYF.

This chain uses TRBV12-3 or TRBV12-4 with TRBJ2-7, with a weak D call TRBD1 (6 bases). There are 13 residues in the CDR3. V lost 7 bases and J 3 bases, leaving 13 bases between the germline ends. CDR3 DNA: TGTGCCAGCACCCGGGACACGGACTACGAGCAGTACTTC. This sequence encodes CASTRDTDYEQYF.

V is TRBV18 and J is TRBJ2-2; D gene ambiguous. The CDR3 has 13 residues. The V and J ends lost 3 bases and 5 bases respectively, with 7 bases between them. The germline gives CDR1 KGHSH, CDR2 LQKENI. CDR3 protein: CASSPTGTGELFF. The CDR3 region has the DNA TGTGCCAGCTCACCGACCGGGACCGGGGAGCTGTTTTTT.

The chain couples TRBV5-5 to TRBJ2-7, with 8 bases aligning to TRBD1. Germline trimming cut 4 bases from V and 5 bases from J; bases unmatched to any gene: 8. Germline V gene data show CDR1 as SGHKS and CDR2 as YYEKEE (reference sequence). The CDR3 runs 14 residues. The chain's CDR3 is CASSPGQGRNEQYF. The CDR3 coding sequence is TGTGCCAGCAGCCCAGGACAGGGTAGGAACGAGCAGTACTTC.

V is TRBV10-3 and J is TRBJ1-6, with 7 nucleotides matching TRBD1. This CDR3 has 16 amino acids. Germline assignment: CDR1 ENHRY and CDR2 SYGVKD. V shed 0 bases, J shed 5 bases, and the junction held 4 bases outside the gene matches. The CDR3 loop reads CAISESGQLNNSPLHF. CDR3 in DNA: TGTGCCATCAGTGAGTCGGGACAGCTGAATAATTCACCCCTCCACTTT.

The J gene is TRBJ1-5, the V gene TRBV27; 8 bases match TRBD1. Losses at the gene ends were 7 bases for V and 1 base for J; bases not matched to a gene: 6. The CDR3 extends over 15 amino acids. Germline V gene data show CDR1 as MNHEY and CDR2 as SMNVEV (reference sequence). CDR3: CASKKDRESNQPQHF. Written as DNA, the CDR3 is TGTGCCAGCAAGAAGGACAGGGAAAGCAATCAGCCCCAGCATTTT.

The chain has TRBV6-5 and TRBJ1-4, with D possibly TRBD1 on 5 matching bases. V lost 1 base and J lost 3, with 9 bases in between. In germline, CDR1 is MNHEY, CDR2 SVGAGI. The CDR3 runs to 15 residues. The CDR3 DNA sequence: TGTGCCAGCAGTTACTGGGGCGTTTCTAATGAAAAACTGTTTTTT. Its translation is CASSYWGVSNEKLFF.

The J gene is TRBJ1-1, the V gene TRBV20-1; the D is unclear. Trimming left V 3 bases short and J 5 bases short, with 10 bases between. Germline V lookup: CDR1 DFQATT, CDR2 SNEGSKA (reference sequence). This CDR3 comprises 12 residues. The chain's CDR3 is CSASAGGTEAFF. DNA for the CDR3: TGCAGTGCTAGTGCCGGCGGGACTGAAGCTTTCTTT.

V is TRBV25-1 and J is TRBJ1-1, with 8 bases that match TRBD1. Germline CDR1 MGHDK, CDR2 SYGVNS. Trimming removed 10 bases from V and 1 base from J; junction bases left unmatched: 11. The CDR3 is 15 residues long. CDR3 in amino acids: CATGGRTGRNTEAFF. DNA of the CDR3: TGTGCCACCGGGGGGAGGACAGGGAGGAACACTGAAGCTTTCTTT.